This TCR beta chain derives from a study of blood T cell repertoires in COVID-19. Study-wide context: PBMCs, B-cell-depleted T cells, or T cells provided the cDNA or gDNA that made up the material.

Trimming shortened V by 0 bases and J by 0 bases, and 9 bases separated the two germline ends. The CDR3 spans 15 residues. Generated by immunoSEQ multiplex PCR, the TCRdb table keeps only in-frame clones and is missing some. Of about 99,000 clones listed, roughly 87% were seen once; the top ten hold 5% to 7.5%. This chain links TRBV23-1 with TRBJ2-7; no clear D. TRBV23-1 is annotated as an ORF whose role is uncertain. The receptor was derived from a human donor in a cohort sampled during active COVID-19. Material for sequencing was peripheral blood. The CDR3 coding sequence is TGCGCCAGCAGTCAATCTGACTGCCGCTCCTACGAGCAGTACTTC. Its protein product is CASSQSDCRSYEQYF.